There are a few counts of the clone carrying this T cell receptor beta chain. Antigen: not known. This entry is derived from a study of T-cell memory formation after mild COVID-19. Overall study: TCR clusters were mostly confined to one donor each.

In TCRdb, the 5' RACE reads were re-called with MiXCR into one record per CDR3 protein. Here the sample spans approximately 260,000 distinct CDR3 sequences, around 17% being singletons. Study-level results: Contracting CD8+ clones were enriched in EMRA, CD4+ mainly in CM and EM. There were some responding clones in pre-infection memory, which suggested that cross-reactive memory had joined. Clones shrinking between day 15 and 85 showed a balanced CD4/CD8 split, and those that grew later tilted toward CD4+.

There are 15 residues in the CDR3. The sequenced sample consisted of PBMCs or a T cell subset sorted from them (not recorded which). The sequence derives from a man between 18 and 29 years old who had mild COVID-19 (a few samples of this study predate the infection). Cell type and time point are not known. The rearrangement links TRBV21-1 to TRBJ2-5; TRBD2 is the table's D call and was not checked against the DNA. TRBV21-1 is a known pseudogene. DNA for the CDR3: TGTGCCAGCAGCGACCCTATCCGGAGGGCTGAGACCCAGTACTTC. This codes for CASSDPIRRAETQYF.